This T cell receptor beta chain was found in a study of regulatory T cells in long-lasting Graves disease. Time point meaning: persistent/refractory GD, antithyroid drugs over 5 years with positive TRAb. Isolated PBMC RNA provided the starting material for the TCR library. Germline V gene sequence: CDR1 DFQATT, CDR2 SNEGSKA (reference sequence). The CDR3 contains 14 residues. J was trimmed by 6 bases and V by 2 bases; bases with no gene match: 4. CDR3-region Arm-PCR and iRepertoire HTBI primers produced the TCR beta libraries. TCRdb analysed the multiplex PCR reads with MiXCR anew, one entry per CDR3 protein. In the table there are roughly 450,000 distinct CDR3 sequences, 20% to 30% of which are singletons. This clonotype was recorded many times.

This chain joins TRBV20-1 and TRBJ2-7; 13 bases are shared with TRBD2. The material was peripheral blood mononuclear cells (PBMCs), obtained when the disease was refractory, from a patient treated with antithyroid drugs. The clonotype originates from a female donor with Graves disease. CDR3 amino acids: CSARRTSGSSEQYF. CDR3 in DNA: TGCAGTGCTAGAAGGACTAGCGGGAGCTCCGAGCAGTACTTC.